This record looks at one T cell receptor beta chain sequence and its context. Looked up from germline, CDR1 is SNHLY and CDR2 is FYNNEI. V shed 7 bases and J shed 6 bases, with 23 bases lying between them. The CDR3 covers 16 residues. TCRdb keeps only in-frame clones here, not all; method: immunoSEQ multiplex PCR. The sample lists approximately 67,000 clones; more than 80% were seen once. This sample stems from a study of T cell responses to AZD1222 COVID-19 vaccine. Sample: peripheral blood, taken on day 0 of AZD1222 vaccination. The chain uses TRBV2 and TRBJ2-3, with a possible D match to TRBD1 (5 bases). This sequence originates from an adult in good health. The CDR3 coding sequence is TGTGCCAGCACTCGCCTAGGGGTCTCTGGGCGGGATACGCAGTATTTT. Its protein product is CASTRLGVSGRDTQYF. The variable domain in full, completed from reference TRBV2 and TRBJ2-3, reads EPEVTQTPSHQVTQMGQEVILRCVPISNHLYFYWYRQILGQKVEFLVSFYNNEISEKSEIFDDQFSVERPDGSNFTLKIRSTKLEDSAMYFCASTRLGVSGRDTQYFGPGTRLTVL.